The 32 T cell receptor beta chains given below trace back to one sample, sequenced in a study of T cells in Graves' hyperthyroidism and ophthalmopathy (dated by TCRdb to the late 2010s). Library method: multiplex PCR. Sequencing used an Illumina HiSeq 2000. Amplification of TCR beta CDR3 regions was carried out from RNA transcripts. A first-round RT-PCR of the TCR CDR3 used the HTBI primer set with the Qiagen OneStep RT-PCR kit. The public reads were reanalyzed by TCRdb: fastp trimming at Q25, MiXCR alignment, in-frame beta chains only. Rows with a matching CDR3 protein are joined into one entry that keeps the most common DNA and genes. Recorded for this sample are around 530,000 distinct CDR3 sequences; 17% of them occurred a single time. The top ten clones comprise under 20% of the sample. The material sequenced was blood. These receptors all stem from a woman younger than 30 with Graves' ophthalmopathy.

The J gene is TRBJ2-7, the V gene TRBV5-4; no clear D gene. The CDR3 extends over 13 amino acids. The V and J ends lost 4 bases and 5 bases respectively, with 13 bases between them. Germline V lookup: CDR1 SGHNT, CDR2 YYREEE (reference sequence). The CDR3 coding sequence is TGTGCCAGCAGCAAGGGTGGTGGTGACGAGCAGTACTTC. Amino acids: CASSKGGGDEQYF.

The genes are TRBV20-1 and TRBJ1-1; unclear D gene. The CDR3 has 12 amino acids. Trimming took 5 bases from V and 5 from J, leaving 12 bases between them. Germline values: CDR1 DFQATT, CDR2 SNEGSKA (reference sequence). The CDR3 nucleotides are TGCAGTGCTCGCCTCCCGGGAACTGAAGCTTTCTTT. Translating it yields CSARLPGTEAFF.

This clonotype was observed many times. V is TRBV27 and J is TRBJ2-7, with a weak D call TRBD2 (5 bases). Germline values: CDR1 MNHEY, CDR2 SMNVEV (reference sequence). V lost 3 bases and J lost 5, with 5 bases in between. The CDR3 contains 11 residues. The CDR3 region has the DNA TGTGCCAGCAGTTTCGGGAACGAGCAGTACTTC. This gives the protein CASSFGNEQYF.

The J gene is TRBJ2-3, the V gene TRBV29-1; 14 nucleotides agree with TRBD2. Germline CDR1 and CDR2: SQVTM and ANQGSEA. V shed 6 bases and J 1 base; nucleotides not matched to a gene: 9. This CDR3 contains 17 residues. CDR3 coding DNA: TGCAGCGTCCTGGGGACTAGCGGGGGAACCCGCACAGATACGCAGTATTTT. This codes for CSVLGTSGGTRTDTQYF.

V is TRBV2 and J is TRBJ1-6, with TRBD1 identical over 11 bases. Looked up from germline, CDR1 is SNHLY and CDR2 is FYNNEI. This CDR3 is 15 amino acids long. V dropped 6 bases and J dropped 10; count of bases not matched to a gene: 8. The CDR3 sequence: CASRKGTGGRSPLHF. The CDR3 bases are TGTGCCAGCAGGAAGGGGACAGGGGGGCGCTCACCCCTCCACTTT.

This clonotype was observed at least ten times. The V call is TRBV2, the J call TRBJ1-5, with 7 bases matching TRBD1. Germline V gene lookup returns CDR1 SNHLY and CDR2 FYNNEI. There are 13 residues in the CDR3. The trim removed 8 bases at V and 3 bases at J, leaving 4 bases unmatched. The CDR3 coding sequence is TGTGCCAGCTCCGGGACAGTCAATCAGCCCCAGCATTTT. Amino acid sequence: CASSGTVNQPQHF.

The chain employs TRBV5-6 and TRBJ1-1, with D perhaps matching TRBD1 (5 bases). CDR1 and CDR2 from the germline V gene are SGHDT and YYEEEE. Trimming removed 5 bases at V and 7 bases at J, with 12 bases between. The CDR3 contains 12 residues. In DNA, the CDR3 is TGTGCCAGCAGTGAAACAGGTCGTGAAGCTTTCTTT. Its protein is CASSETGREAFF.

This clonotype was counted a single time. The CDR3 bases are TGTGCCACCAGCAGAGAAGCAGGGAGTAGTCGGGGCTACACCTTC. Its translation: CATSREAGSSRGYTF. The rearrangement uses TRBV15 and TRBJ1-2, with TRBD1 as a possible D gene (5 bases). CDR1 is LNHNV and CDR2 is YYDKDF in the germline V gene (reference sequence). The CDR3 runs to 15 residues. V shed 0 bases and J shed 8 bases, with 16 bases lying between them.

There are a few counts of this clonotype. The chain's CDR3 is CASSLGFGGNTVGELFF. For the CDR3, the DNA is TGTGCCAGCAGCTTGGGATTCGGGGGAAACACGGTCGGGGAGCTGTTTTTT. This chain connects TRBV5-8 to TRBJ2-2, with D tentatively TRBD2 (6 bases). The ends were cut back, 0 bases at V and 7 bases at J, with 19 bases in the middle. The germline V gene has CDR1 SGHTS and CDR2 YDEGEE. The CDR3 covers 17 residues.

V is TRBV28 and J is TRBJ2-1; D gene uncertain. Germline lookup yields CDR1 MDHEN and CDR2 SYDVKM. CDR3 length: 14 amino acids. V lost 3 bases and J lost 8, with 14 bases in between. The CDR3 DNA reads as TGTGCCAGCAGTTTCCCCCTCCCCACGGATGAGCAGTTCTTC. It specifies CASSFPLPTDEQFF.

This clonotype was seen a handful of times. V usage is TRBV7-8 and J usage is TRBJ2-1, with 8 bases fitting TRBD1. The CDR3 sequence is 15 residues long. Germline values: CDR1 SGHVS, CDR2 FQNEAQ. The trim removed 3 bases at V and 9 bases at J, leaving 10 bases unmatched. CDR3 region: CASSLPQGAFGEQFF. CDR3 DNA: TGTGCCAGCAGCTTGCCGCAGGGGGCGTTCGGTGAGCAGTTCTTC.

The table lists this clonotype with many counts. This chain joins TRBV3-1 and TRBJ2-1; D ambiguous. CDR1 is LGHDT, CDR2 YNNKEL, per germline (reference sequence). Trimming shortened V by 3 bases and J by 4 bases, and 7 bases separated the two germline ends. This CDR3 contains 13 residues. CDR3 nucleotides: TGTGCCAGCAGCCATGGGGATTACAATGAGCAGTTCTTC. Translation gives CASSHGDYNEQFF.

In this sample, this clonotype turned up many times. The chain carries TRBV9 and TRBJ1-1, with D unclear. The CDR3 length is 15 residues. The germline V gene encodes CDR1 SGDLS and CDR2 YYNGEE. V was trimmed by 3 bases and J by 1 base, leaving 13 bases between them. As DNA, the CDR3 is TGTGCCAGCAGCGACTCGACTGCGAGGAACACTGAAGCTTTCTTT. Protein: CASSDSTARNTEAFF.

This sequence joins TRBV5-1 and TRBJ1-2, with D possibly TRBD1 on 6 matching bases. CDR1 and CDR2 (germline): SGHRS, YFSETQ. Trimming removed 3 bases from V and 8 bases from J, with 11 bases in between. The CDR3 runs 12 residues. CDR3 bases: TGCGCCAGCAGCTCACAGGGAGGAGGCTACACCTTC. This translates into CASSSQGGGYTF.

The table lists this clonotype with many counts. V usage is TRBV7-9 and J usage is TRBJ2-4; D ambiguous. Per germline, CDR1 SEHNR and CDR2 FQNEAQ (reference sequence). CDR3 length: 16 amino acids. Trimming removed 1 base at V and 6 bases at J, with 16 bases between. CDR3 loop: CASSLDYGRNRNIQYF. As DNA, the CDR3 is TGTGCCAGCAGCTTAGATTATGGACGGAATAGAAACATTCAGTACTTC.

This chain links TRBV29-1 with TRBJ2-1; the D is unclear. The CDR3 length is 16 residues. CDR1 SQVTM and CDR2 ANQGSEA come from the germline V gene. Between the trimmed V and J ends, which lost 4 bases and 7 bases, there was a span of 23 bases. The CDR3 DNA is TGCAGCGTTGGAGTTAGTGGATTGGGCATGAATAATGAGCAGTTCTTC. Translation gives CSVGVSGLGMNNEQFF.

V is TRBV27 and J is TRBJ2-4; D is possibly TRBD2 (5 bases). The CDR3 loop spans 13 amino acids. The germline gives CDR1 MNHEY, CDR2 SMNVEV (reference sequence). The ends were cut back, 6 bases at V and 7 bases at J, with 13 bases in the middle. The CDR3 sequence is CASSEPGWNIQYF. The CDR3 DNA reads as TGTGCCAGCAGCGAACCGGGGTGGAACATTCAGTACTTC.

There are many counts of this clonotype. The chain has TRBV6-1 and TRBJ1-5, with D maybe TRBD1 (6 bases). The CDR3 loop spans 15 amino acids. Germline-derived CDR1 and CDR2 are MNHNS and SASEGT. Trimming removed 6 bases at V and 4 bases at J, with 16 bases between. For the CDR3, the DNA is TGTGCCAGCAGCCCACCGGGACAACCAAATCAGCCCCAGCATTTT. Its translation is CASSPPGQPNQPQHF.

V usage is TRBV27 and J usage is TRBJ2-7; 9 positions match TRBD1. CDR1 is MNHEY, CDR2 SMNVEV, per germline (reference sequence). The CDR3 length is 19 residues. J was trimmed by 1 base and V by 0 bases; bases with no gene match: 13. CDR3 sequence (DNA): TGTGCCAGCAGTTTATCCTCCCCGGTGACAGGGGGGGATTCCTACGAGCAGTACTTC. Translating gives CASSLSSPVTGGDSYEQYF.

This clonotype was detected ten times or more. The genes are TRBV30 and TRBJ2-3; 9 bases are shared with TRBD2. The CDR3 contains 14 residues. After removal of 3 bases from V and 4 bases from J, the junction contained 5 bases not matched to a gene. Germline V CDR1 and CDR2: GTSNPN, SVGIG (reference sequence). CDR3 nucleotides: TGTGCCTGGAGGGGCGGGGGGGCAGCAGATACGCAGTATTTT. It yields the protein CAWRGGGAADTQYF.

The chain links TRBV28 to TRBJ1-1, with 10 positions matching TRBD1. Losses at the gene ends were 3 bases for V and 5 bases for J; bases not matched to a gene: 9. This CDR3 contains 16 residues. Looked up from germline, CDR1 is MDHEN and CDR2 is SYDVKM. The CDR3 is CASSFNKGTGVTEAFF. The CDR3, as DNA: TGTGCCAGCAGTTTTAATAAAGGGACAGGGGTGACTGAAGCTTTCTTT.

This clonotype was seen many times. V gene TRBV11-2 combines with J gene TRBJ2-2, with 7 bases aligning to TRBD2. With 4 bases clipped from V and 8 bases from J, the junction kept 7 bases outside the gene matches. Per the germline V gene, CDR1 is SGHAT and CDR2 is FQNNGV. The CDR3 has 14 amino acids. CDR3 bases: TGTGCCAGCAGCTCCCCGGGGGGTTGGGGGGAGCTGTTTTTT. It encodes CASSSPGGWGELFF.

This clonotype was recorded at least ten times. The V and J genes are TRBV2 and TRBJ2-1; D not certain. Per the germline V gene, CDR1 is SNHLY and CDR2 is FYNNEI. V shed 7 bases and J shed 9 bases, with 16 bases lying between them. The CDR3 sequence is 13 residues long. The DNA of the CDR3 is TGTGCCAGCATGCGAGTAGTACAAGGTGAGCAGTTCTTC. It codes for CASMRVVQGEQFF. Supplemented by reference TRBV2 and TRBJ2-1, the full variable domain reads EPEVTQTPSHQVTQMGQEVILRCVPISNHLYFYWYRQILGQKVEFLVSFYNNEISEKSEIFDDQFSVERPDGSNFTLKIRSTKLEDSAMYFCASMRVVQGEQFFGPGTRLTVL.

The chain recombines TRBV12-3 or TRBV12-4 with TRBJ1-1; D gene ambiguous. V was pared by 1 base and J by 6 bases, with 18 bases between. The CDR3 contains 16 residues. The CDR3 nucleotides are TGTGCCAGCAGTTTAGGATTTGCATCCTGGAGCGCTGAAGCTTTCTTT. Amino acids: CASSLGFASWSAEAFF.

The J gene is TRBJ2-2, the V gene TRBV6-1, with D hard to call. Germline values: CDR1 MNHNS, CDR2 SASEGT. V lost 6 bases and J lost 6, with 11 bases in between. There are 13 residues in the CDR3. The CDR3 loop is CASRNLLAGELFF. CDR3 bases: TGTGCCAGCAGAAATCTTCTAGCCGGGGAGCTGTTTTTT.

This clonotype showed up just a few times. The rearrangement uses TRBV12-3 or TRBV12-4 and TRBJ1-5; no definite D call. Trimming stripped 2 bases from V and 2 bases from J, with 10 bases between. The CDR3 is 15 residues long. The CDR3 DNA reads TGTGCCAGCAGTTTAATTGGGGAGGGCAATCAGCCCCAGCATTTT. Its protein is CASSLIGEGNQPQHF.

This clonotype occurred a few times. The CDR3 bases are TGTGCCAGCAGTCCTGGCGGGGAGAACTATGGCTACACCTTC. This gives the protein CASSPGGENYGYTF. The chain is built from TRBV6-4 and TRBJ1-2; D not resolved. Germline CDR1 reads MRHNA; CDR2 reads SNTAGT. CDR3 size: 14 residues. V was pared by 5 bases and J by 2 bases, with 12 bases between.

This clonotype has a handful of counts. V is TRBV27 and J is TRBJ2-1; TRBD2 matches at 12 bases. Per germline, CDR1 MNHEY and CDR2 SMNVEV (reference sequence). CDR3 size: 19 residues. With 6 bases clipped from V and 3 bases from J, the junction kept 15 bases outside the gene matches. CDR3 protein: CASSPGTSGHLWGYNEQFF. DNA of the CDR3: TGTGCCAGCAGCCCTGGGACTAGCGGGCATTTGTGGGGCTACAATGAGCAGTTCTTC.

The table lists this clonotype with many counts. This chain joins TRBV30 and TRBJ2-5, with TRBD1 as a possible D gene (5 bases). Trimming stripped 0 bases from V and 1 base from J, with 12 bases between. This CDR3 has 15 residues. The germline V gene has CDR1 GTSNPN and CDR2 SVGIG (reference sequence). The CDR3 DNA follows: TGTGCCTGGAGTGTAGGGGTACTACTCCAAGAGACCCAGTACTTC. Protein product: CAWSVGVLLQETQYF. The full variable domain, rest sourced from reference TRBV30 and TRBJ2-5, is SQTIHQWPATLVQPVGSPLSLECTVEGTSNPNLYWYRQAAGRGLQLLFYSVGIGQISSEVPQNLSASRPQDRQFILSSKKLLLSDSGFYLCAWSVGVLLQETQYFGPGTRLLVL.

This clonotype occurred a few times. The chain couples TRBV6-1 to TRBJ2-5; 8 nucleotides line up with TRBD1. Trimming took 5 bases from V and 5 from J; bases not matched to a gene: 19. The length of the CDR3 is 18 residues. CDR1 and CDR2 from the germline V gene are MNHNS and SASEGT. The CDR3 spells CASSFSPRVGQVSETQYF. The CDR3 DNA is TGTGCCAGCAGTTTTAGCCCGCGGGTGGGACAGGTATCGGAGACCCAGTACTTC.

Ten or more counts support this clonotype. The rearrangement links TRBV13 to TRBJ2-1; D gene uncertain. Deletions cut 2 bases from V and 9 bases from J, with 8 bases between. The CDR3 spans 12 residues. In germline, CDR1 is PRHDT, CDR2 FYEKMQ (reference sequence). The CDR3: CASSLNTAEQFF. The CDR3 DNA is TGTGCCAGCAGCTTAAATACGGCTGAGCAGTTCTTC.

In this sample, this clonotype turned up many times. The V gene is TRBV3-1, the J gene TRBJ2-7, with D possibly being TRBD1 (5 bases). The V gene's germline CDR1 is LGHDT and CDR2 YNNKEL (reference sequence). The CDR3 has 13 residues. Trimming pared 6 bases from V and 3 bases from J, leaving 12 bases between. As DNA, the CDR3 is TGTGCCAGCAGTCGACAGAGATACTACGAGCAGTACTTC. Its protein product is CASSRQRYYEQYF.